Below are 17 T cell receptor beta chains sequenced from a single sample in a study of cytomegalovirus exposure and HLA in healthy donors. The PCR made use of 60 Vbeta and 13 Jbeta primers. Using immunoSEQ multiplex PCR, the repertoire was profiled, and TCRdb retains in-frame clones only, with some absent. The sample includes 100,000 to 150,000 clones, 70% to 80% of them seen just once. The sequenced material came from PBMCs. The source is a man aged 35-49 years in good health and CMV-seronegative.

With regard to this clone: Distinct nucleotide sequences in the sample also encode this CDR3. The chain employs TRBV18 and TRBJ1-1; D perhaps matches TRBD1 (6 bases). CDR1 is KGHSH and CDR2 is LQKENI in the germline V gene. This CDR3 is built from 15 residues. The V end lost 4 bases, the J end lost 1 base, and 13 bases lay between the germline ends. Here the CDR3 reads CASSLNRVKNTEAFF. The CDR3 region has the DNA TGTGCCAGCTCACTGAACAGGGTTAAGAACACTGAAGCTTTCTTT.

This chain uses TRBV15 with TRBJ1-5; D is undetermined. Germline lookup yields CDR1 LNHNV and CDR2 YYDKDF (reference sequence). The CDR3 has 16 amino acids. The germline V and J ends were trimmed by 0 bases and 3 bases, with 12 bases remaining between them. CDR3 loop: CATSRDPGQPNQPQHF. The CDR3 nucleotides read TGTGCCACCAGCAGAGATCCGGGTCAGCCCAATCAGCCCCAGCATTTT.

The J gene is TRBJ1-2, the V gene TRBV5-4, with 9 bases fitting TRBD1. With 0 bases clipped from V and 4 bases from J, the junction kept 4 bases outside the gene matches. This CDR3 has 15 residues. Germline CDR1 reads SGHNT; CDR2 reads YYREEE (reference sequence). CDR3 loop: CASSLGTGVVYGYTF. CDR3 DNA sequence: TGTGCCAGCAGCTTGGGGACAGGGGTGGTCTATGGCTACACCTTC.

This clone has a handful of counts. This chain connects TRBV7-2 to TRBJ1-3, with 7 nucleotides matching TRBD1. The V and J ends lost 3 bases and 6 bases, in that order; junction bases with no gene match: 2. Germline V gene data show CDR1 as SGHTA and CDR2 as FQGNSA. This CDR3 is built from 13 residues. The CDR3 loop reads CASSFTGENTIYF. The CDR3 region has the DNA TGTGCCAGCAGCTTCACAGGGGAAAACACCATATATTTT.

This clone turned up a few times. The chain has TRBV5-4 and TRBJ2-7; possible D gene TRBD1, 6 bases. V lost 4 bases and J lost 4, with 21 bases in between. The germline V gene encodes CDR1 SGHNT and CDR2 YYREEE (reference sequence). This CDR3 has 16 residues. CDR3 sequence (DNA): TGTGCCAGCAGCCCTACTCAGACAGGTCGGGTATACGAGCAGTACTTC. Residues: CASSPTQTGRVYEQYF.

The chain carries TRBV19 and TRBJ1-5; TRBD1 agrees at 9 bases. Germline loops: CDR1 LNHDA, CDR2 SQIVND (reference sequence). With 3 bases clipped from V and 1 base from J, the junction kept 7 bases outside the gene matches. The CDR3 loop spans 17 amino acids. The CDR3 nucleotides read TGTGCCAGTAGTATCCTACAGGGGGCGCCGAGCAATCAGCCCCAGCATTTT. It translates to CASSILQGAPSNQPQHF.

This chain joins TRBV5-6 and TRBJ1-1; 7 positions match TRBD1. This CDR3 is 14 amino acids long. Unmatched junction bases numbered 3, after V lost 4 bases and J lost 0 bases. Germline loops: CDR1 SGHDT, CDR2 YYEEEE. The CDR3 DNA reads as TGTGCCAGCAGCCAGGGGGGTTTGAACACTGAAGCTTTCTTT. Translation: CASSQGGLNTEAFF. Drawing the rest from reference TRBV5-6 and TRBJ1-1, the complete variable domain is DAGVTQSPTHLIKTRGQQVTLRCSPKSGHDTVSWYQQALGQGPQFIFQYYEEEERQRGNFPDRFSGHQFPNYSSELNVNALLLGDSALYLCASSQGGLNTEAFFGQGTRLTVV.

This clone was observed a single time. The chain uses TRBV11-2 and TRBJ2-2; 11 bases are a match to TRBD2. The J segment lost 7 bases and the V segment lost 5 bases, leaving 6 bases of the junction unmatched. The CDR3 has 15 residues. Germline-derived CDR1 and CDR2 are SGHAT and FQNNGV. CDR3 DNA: TGTGCCAGCAGCACTAGCGGGGGTCGTGGCGGGGAGCTGTTTTTT. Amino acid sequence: CASSTSGGRGGELFF.

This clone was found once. This CDR3 reads CASSLGQGGGQPQHF. The CDR3 coding sequence is TGTGCCAGCAGCTTGGGGCAGGGAGGGGGTCAGCCCCAGCATTTT. The chain joins TRBV5-5 to TRBJ1-5, with a weak D call TRBD1 (6 bases). Germline-derived CDR1 and CDR2 are SGHKS and YYEKEE (reference sequence). The CDR3 is 15 amino acids. The V gene lost 0 bases and the J gene lost 6 bases, with 13 bases spanning the gap.

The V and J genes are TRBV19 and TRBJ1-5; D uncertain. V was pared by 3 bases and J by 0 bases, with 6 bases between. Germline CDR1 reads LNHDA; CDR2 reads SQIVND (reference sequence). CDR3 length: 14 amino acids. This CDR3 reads CASSIQYSNQPQHF. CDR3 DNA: TGTGCCAGTAGTATTCAGTATAGCAATCAGCCCCAGCATTTT.

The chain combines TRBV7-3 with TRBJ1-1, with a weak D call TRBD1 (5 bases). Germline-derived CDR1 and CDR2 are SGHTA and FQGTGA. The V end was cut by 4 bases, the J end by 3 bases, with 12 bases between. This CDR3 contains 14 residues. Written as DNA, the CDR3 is TGTGCCAGCAGCTCCTCGGGGGGGTACACTGAAGCTTTCTTT. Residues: CASSSSGGYTEAFF. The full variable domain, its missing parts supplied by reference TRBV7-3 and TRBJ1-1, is GAGVSQTPSNKVTEKGKYVELRCDPISGHTALYWYRQSLGQGPEFLIYFQGTGAADDSGLPNDRFFAVRPEGSVSTLKIQRTERGDSAVYLCASSSSGGYTEAFFGQGTRLTVV.

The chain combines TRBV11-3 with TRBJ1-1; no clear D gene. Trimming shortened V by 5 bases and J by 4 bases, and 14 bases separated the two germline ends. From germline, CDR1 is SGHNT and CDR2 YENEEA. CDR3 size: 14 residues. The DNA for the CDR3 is TGTGCCAGCAGCCTAGGAGGAGGAGGCACTGAAGCTTTCTTT. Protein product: CASSLGGGGTEAFF.

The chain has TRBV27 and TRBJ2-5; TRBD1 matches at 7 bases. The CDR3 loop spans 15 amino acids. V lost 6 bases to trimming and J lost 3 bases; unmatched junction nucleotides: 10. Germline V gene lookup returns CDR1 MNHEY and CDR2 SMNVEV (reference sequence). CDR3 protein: CASRGTGVGEETQYF. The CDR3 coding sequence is TGTGCCAGCAGGGGTACAGGGGTCGGGGAAGAGACCCAGTACTTC.

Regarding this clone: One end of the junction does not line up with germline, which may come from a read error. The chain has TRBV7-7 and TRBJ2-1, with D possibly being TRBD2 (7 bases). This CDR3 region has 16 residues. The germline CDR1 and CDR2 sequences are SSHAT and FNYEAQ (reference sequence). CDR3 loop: CASSLRGPPLDNEQFF. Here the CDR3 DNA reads TGTGCTAGCAGCTTGCGGGGGCCCCCTTTGGACAATGAGCAGTTCTTC.

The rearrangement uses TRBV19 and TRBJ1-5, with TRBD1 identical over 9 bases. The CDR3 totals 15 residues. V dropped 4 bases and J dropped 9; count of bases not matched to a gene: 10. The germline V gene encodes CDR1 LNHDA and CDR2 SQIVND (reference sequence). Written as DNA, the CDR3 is TGTGCCAGTAGTAGAGCGGGACAGGGCTCTTCGCCCCAGCATTTT. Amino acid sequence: CASSRAGQGSSPQHF.

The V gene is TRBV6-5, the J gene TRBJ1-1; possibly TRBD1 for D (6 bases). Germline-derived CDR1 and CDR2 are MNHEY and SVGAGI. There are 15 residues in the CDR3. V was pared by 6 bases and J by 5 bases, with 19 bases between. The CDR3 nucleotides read TGTGCCAGCAGGCCTGATCGGACAGTCCGTACTGAAGCTTTCTTT. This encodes CASRPDRTVRTEAFF.

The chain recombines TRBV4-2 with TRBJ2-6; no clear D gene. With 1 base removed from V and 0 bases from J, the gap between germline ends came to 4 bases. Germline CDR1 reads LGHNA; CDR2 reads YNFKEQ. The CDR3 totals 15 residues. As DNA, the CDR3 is TGTGCCAGCAGCCAAGTAGCCTCTGGGGCCAACGTCCTGACTTTC. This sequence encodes CASSQVASGANVLTF.